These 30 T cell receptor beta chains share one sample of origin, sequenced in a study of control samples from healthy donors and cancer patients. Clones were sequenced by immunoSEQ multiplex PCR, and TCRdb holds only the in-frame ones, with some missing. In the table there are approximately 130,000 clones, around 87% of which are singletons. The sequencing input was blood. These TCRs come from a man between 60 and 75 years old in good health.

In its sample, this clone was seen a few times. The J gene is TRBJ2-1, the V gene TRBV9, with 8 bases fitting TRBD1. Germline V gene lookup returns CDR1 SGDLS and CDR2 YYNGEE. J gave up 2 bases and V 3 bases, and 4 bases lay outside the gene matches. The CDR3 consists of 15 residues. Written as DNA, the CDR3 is TGTGCCAGCAGCGCCCGGGACAGGACCTACAATGAGCAGTTCTTC. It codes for CASSARDRTYNEQFF.

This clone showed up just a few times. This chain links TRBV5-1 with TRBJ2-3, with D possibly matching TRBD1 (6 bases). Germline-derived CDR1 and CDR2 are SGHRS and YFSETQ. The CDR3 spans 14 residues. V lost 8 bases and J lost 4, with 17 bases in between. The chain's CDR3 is CASAPGHISDTQYF. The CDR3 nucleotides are TGCGCCAGTGCACCGGGACACATATCAGATACGCAGTATTTT.

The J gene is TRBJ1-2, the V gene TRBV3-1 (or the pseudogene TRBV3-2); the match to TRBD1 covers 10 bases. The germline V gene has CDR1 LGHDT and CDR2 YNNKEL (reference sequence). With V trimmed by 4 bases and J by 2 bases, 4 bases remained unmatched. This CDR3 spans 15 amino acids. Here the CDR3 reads CASSRQGAQNYGYTF. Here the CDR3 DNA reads TGTGCCAGCAGCCGACAGGGGGCGCAGAACTATGGCTACACCTTC.

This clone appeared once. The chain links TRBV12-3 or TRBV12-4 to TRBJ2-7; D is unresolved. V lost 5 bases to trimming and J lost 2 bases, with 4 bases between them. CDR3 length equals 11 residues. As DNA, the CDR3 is TGTGCCAGCAGTGTAACCTACGAGCAGTACTTC. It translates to CASSVTYEQYF.

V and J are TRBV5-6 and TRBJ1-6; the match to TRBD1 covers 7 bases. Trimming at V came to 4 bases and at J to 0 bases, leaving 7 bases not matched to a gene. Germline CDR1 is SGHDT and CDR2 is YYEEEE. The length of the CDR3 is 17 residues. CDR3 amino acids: CASSPLQGTSYNSPLHF. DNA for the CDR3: TGTGCCAGCAGCCCGCTACAGGGGACCTCCTATAATTCACCCCTCCACTTT.

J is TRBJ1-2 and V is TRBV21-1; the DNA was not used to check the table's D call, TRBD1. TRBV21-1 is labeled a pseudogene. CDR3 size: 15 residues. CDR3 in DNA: TGTGCCAGCAGCCTAAGGACAAGGGGCCACTATGGCTACACCTTC. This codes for CASSLRTRGHYGYTF.

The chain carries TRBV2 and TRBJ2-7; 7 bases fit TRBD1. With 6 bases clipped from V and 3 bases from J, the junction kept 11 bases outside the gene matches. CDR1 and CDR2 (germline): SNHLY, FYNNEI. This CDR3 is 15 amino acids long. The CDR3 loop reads CASRKDRDRVYEQYF. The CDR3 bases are TGTGCCAGCAGGAAAGATCGGGACAGAGTCTACGAGCAGTACTTC.

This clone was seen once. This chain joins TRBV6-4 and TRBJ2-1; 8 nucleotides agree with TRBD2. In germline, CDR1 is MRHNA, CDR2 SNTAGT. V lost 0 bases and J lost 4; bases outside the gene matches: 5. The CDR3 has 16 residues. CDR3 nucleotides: TGTGCCAGCAGTGACTCGTTCGGGGGGGCTTACAATGAGCAGTTCTTC. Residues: CASSDSFGGAYNEQFF.

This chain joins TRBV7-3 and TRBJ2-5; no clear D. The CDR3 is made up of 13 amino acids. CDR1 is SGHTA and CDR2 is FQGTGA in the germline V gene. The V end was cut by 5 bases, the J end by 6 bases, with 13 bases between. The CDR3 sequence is CASSKTQTKTQYF. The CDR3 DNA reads TGTGCCAGCAGCAAGACACAGACGAAGACCCAGTACTTC.

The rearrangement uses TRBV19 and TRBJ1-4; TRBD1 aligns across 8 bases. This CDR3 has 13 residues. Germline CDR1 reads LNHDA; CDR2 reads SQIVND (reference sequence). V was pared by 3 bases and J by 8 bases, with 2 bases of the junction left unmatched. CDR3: CASSMDRAEKLFF. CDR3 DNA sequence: TGTGCCAGTAGTATGGACAGGGCCGAAAAACTGTTTTTT.

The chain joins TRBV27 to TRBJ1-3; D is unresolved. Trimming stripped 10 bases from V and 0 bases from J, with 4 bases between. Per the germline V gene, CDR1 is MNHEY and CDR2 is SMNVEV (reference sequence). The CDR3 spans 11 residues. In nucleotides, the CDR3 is TGTGCCACCGTCTCTGGAAACACCATATATTTT. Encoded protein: CATVSGNTIYF.

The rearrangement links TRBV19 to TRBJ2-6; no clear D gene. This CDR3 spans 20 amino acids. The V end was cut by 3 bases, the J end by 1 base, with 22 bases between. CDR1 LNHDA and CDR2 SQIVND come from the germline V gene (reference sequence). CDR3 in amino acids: CASSMSAILTLPSGANVLTF. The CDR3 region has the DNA TGTGCCAGTAGTATGTCGGCCATTTTAACCCTTCCATCTGGGGCCAACGTCCTGACTTTC.

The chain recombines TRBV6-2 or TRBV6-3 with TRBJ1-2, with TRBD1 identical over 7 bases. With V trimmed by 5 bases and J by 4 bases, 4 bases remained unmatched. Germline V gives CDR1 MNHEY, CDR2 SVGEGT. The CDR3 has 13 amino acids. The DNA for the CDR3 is TGTGCCAGCAGTACACAGGGGATCTATGGCTACACCTTC. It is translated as CASSTQGIYGYTF.

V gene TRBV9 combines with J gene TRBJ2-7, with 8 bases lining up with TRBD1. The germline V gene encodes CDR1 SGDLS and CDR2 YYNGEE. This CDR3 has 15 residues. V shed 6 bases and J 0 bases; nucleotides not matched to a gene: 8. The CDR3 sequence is CASTPSTGVSYEQYF. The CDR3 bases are TGTGCCAGCACGCCCTCGACAGGGGTCTCCTACGAGCAGTACTTC.

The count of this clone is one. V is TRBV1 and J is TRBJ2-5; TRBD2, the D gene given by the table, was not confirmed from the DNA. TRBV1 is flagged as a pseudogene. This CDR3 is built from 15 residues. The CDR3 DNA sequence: TGCACCAGCAGCCGAGAATTGGCTAGCGGGGAGACCCAGTACTTC. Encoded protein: CTSSRELASGETQYF.

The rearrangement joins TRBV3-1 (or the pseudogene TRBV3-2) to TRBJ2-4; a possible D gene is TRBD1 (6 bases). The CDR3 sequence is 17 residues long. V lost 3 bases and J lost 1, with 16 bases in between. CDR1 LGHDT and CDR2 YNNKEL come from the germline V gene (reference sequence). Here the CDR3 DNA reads TGTGCCAGCAGCCAGGCCACAGGGTTGCTCGCCAAAAACATTCAGTACTTC. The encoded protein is CASSQATGLLAKNIQYF.

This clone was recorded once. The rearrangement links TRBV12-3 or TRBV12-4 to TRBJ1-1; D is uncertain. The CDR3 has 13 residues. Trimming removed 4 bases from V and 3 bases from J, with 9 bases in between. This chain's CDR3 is CASSYGVDTEAFF. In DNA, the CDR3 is TGTGCCAGCAGTTACGGGGTGGACACTGAAGCTTTCTTT.

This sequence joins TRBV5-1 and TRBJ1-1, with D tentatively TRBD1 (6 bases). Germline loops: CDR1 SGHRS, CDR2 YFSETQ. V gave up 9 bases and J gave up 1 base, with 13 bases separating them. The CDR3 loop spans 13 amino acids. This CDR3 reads CATGKDRNTEAFF. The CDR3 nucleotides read TGCGCCACCGGAAAGGACAGGAACACTGAAGCTTTCTTT.

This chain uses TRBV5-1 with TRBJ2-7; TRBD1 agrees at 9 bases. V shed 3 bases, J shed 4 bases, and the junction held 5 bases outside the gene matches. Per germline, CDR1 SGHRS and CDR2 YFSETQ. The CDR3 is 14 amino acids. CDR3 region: CASSSPDRGYEQYF. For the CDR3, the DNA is TGCGCCAGCAGCTCCCCGGACAGGGGATACGAGCAGTACTTC. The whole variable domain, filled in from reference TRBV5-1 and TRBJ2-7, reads KAGVTQTPRYLIKTRGQQVTLSCSPISGHRSVSWYQQTPGQGLQFLFEYFSETQRNKGNFPGRFSGRQFSNSRSEMNVSTLELGDSALYLCASSSPDRGYEQYFGPGTRLTVT.

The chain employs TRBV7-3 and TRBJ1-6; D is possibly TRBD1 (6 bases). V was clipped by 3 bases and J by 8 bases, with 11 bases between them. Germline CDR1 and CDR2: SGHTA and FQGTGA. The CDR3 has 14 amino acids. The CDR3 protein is CASSFGGRDSPLHF. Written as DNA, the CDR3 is TGTGCCAGCAGCTTCGGGGGCCGGGATTCACCCCTCCACTTT.

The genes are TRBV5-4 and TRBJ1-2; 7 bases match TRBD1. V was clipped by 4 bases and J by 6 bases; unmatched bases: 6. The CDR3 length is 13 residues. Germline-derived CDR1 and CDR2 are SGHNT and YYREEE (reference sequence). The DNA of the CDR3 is TGTGCCAGCAGCCTACAGGGGAGTCATGGCTACACCTTC. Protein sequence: CASSLQGSHGYTF.

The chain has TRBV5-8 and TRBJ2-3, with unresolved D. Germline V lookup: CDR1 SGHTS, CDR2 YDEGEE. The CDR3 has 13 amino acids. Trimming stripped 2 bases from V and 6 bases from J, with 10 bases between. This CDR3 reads CASSFVSSDTQYF. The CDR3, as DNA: TGTGCCAGCAGCTTCGTATCTTCCGATACGCAGTATTTT.

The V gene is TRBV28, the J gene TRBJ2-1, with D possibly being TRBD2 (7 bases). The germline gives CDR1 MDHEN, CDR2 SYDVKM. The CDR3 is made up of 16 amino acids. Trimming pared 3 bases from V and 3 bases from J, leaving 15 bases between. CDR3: CASSLKKGGIYNEQFF. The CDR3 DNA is TGTGCCAGCAGTTTGAAGAAGGGGGGGATCTACAATGAGCAGTTCTTC.

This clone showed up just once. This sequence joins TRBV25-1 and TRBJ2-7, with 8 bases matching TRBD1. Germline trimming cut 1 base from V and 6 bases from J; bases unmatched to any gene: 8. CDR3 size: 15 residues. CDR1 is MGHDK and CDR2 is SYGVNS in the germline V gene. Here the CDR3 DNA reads TGTGCCAGCAGTGAATCCTCAACAGGGGGAGGCGAGCAGTACTTC. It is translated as CASSESSTGGGEQYF.

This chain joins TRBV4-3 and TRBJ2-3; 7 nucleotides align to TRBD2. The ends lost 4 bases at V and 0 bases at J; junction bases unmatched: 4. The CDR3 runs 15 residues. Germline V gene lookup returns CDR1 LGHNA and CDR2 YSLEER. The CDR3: CASSRGGVSTDTQYF. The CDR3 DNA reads TGCGCCAGCAGCCGTGGGGGGGTAAGCACAGATACGCAGTATTTT.

The CDR3, as DNA: TGTGCCAGCCTAGCGGGGGCCTCCTACGAGCAGTACTTC. Translated: CASLAGASYEQYF. The chain recombines TRBV2 with TRBJ2-7, with 10 bases identical to TRBD2. The CDR3 has 13 residues. The junction had 1 base not matched to a gene; V was cut back by 8 bases and J by 0 bases. Germline V lookup: CDR1 SNHLY, CDR2 FYNNEI. Variable domain in full (rest from reference TRBV2 and TRBJ2-7): EPEVTQTPSHQVTQMGQEVILRCVPISNHLYFYWYRQILGQKVEFLVSFYNNEISEKSEIFDDQFSVERPDGSNFTLKIRSTKLEDSAMYFCASLAGASYEQYFGPGTRLTVT.

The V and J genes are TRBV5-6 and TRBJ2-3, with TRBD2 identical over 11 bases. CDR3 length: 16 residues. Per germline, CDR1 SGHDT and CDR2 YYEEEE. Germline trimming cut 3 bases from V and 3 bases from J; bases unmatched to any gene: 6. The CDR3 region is CASSSTSGAFTDTQYF. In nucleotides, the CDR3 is TGTGCCAGCAGCTCGACTAGCGGGGCGTTTACAGATACGCAGTATTTT.

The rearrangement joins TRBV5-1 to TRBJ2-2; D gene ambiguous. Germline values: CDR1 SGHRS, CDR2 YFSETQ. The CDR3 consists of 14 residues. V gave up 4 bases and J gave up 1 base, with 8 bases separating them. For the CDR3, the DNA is TGCGCCAGCAGCCTCTTTGAGAACACCGGGGAGCTGTTTTTT. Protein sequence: CASSLFENTGELFF. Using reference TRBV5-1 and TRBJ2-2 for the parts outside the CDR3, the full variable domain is KAGVTQTPRYLIKTRGQQVTLSCSPISGHRSVSWYQQTPGQGLQFLFEYFSETQRNKGNFPGRFSGRQFSNSRSEMNVSTLELGDSALYLCASSLFENTGELFFGEGSRLTVL.

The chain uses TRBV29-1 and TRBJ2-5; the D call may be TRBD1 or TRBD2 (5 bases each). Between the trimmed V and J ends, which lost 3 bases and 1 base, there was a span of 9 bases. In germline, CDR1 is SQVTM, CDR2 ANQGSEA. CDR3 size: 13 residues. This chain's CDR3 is CSVDIGGQETQYF. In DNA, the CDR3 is TGCAGCGTTGATATTGGGGGCCAAGAGACCCAGTACTTC.

Here the CDR3 reads CASSPPVQGVNTEAFF. CDR3 in DNA: TGTGCCAGCAGCCCGCCGGTTCAGGGGGTGAACACTGAAGCTTTCTTT. V usage is TRBV7-9 and J usage is TRBJ1-1; 7 bases are a match to TRBD1. Trimming cost V 5 bases and J 0 bases; bases outside gene matches: 9. Germline lookup yields CDR1 SEHNR and CDR2 FQNEAQ (reference sequence). The CDR3 runs to 16 residues.